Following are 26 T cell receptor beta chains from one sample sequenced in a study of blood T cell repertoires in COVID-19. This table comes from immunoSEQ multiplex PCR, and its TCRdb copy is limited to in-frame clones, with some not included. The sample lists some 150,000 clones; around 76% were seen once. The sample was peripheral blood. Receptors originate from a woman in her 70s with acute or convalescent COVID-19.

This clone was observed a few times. In DNA, the CDR3 is TGTGCCAGCAGTCCGCGGGCCATAAACTCGGCTTTCTTT. Encoded protein: CASSPRAINSAFF. This chain links TRBV28 with TRBJ1-1; D unresolved. CDR1 is MDHEN, CDR2 SYDVKM, per germline. The CDR3 loop spans 13 amino acids. Trimming took off 5 bases at V and 11 bases at J, with 18 bases between the two ends.

CDR3 DNA sequence: TGTGCCAGCAGCTTAGGAGGGGGCTCGAACACCGGGGAGCTGTTTTTT. Its protein product is CASSLGGGSNTGELFF. The V gene is TRBV7-6, the J gene TRBJ2-2, with 7 bases matching TRBD1. Per germline, CDR1 SGHVS and CDR2 FNYEAQ. The CDR3 contains 16 residues. V lost 1 base and J lost 0; bases outside the gene matches: 2. Drawing the rest from reference TRBV7-6 and TRBJ2-2, the complete variable domain is GAGVSQSPRYKVTKRGQDVALRCDPISGHVSLYWYRQALGQGPEFLTYFNYEAQQDKSGLPNDRFSAERPEGSISTLTIQRTEQRDSAMYRCASSLGGGSNTGELFFGEGSRLTVL.

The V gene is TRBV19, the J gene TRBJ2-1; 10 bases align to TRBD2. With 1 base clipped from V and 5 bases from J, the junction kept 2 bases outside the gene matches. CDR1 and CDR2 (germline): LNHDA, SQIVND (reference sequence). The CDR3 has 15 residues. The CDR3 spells CASSIVAGGHNEQFF. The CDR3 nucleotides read TGTGCCAGTAGTATAGTAGCGGGGGGTCACAATGAGCAGTTCTTC.

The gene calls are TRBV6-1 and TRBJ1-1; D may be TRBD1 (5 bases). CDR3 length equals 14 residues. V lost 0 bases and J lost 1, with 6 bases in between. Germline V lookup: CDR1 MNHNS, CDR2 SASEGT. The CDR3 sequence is CASSEAGQNTEAFF. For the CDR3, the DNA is TGTGCCAGCAGTGAAGCTGGACAGAACACTGAAGCTTTCTTT.

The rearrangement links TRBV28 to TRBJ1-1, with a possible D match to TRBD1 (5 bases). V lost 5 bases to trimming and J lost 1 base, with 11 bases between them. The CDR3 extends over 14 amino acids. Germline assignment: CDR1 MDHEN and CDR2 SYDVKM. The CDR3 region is CASSMTEQNTEAFF. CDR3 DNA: TGTGCCAGCAGTATGACAGAACAGAACACTGAAGCTTTCTTT. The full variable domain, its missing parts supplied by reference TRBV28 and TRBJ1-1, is DVKVTQSSRYLVKRTGEKVFLECVQDMDHENMFWYRQDPGLGLRLIYFSYDVKMKEKGDIPEGYSVSREKKERFSLILESASTNQTSMYLCASSMTEQNTEAFFGQGTRLTVV.

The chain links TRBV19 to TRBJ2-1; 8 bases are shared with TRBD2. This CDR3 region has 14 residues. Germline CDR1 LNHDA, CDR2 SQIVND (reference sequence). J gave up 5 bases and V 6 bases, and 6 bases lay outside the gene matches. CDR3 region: CASRKLAANNEQFF. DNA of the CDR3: TGTGCCAGTAGAAAACTAGCGGCAAACAATGAGCAGTTCTTC.

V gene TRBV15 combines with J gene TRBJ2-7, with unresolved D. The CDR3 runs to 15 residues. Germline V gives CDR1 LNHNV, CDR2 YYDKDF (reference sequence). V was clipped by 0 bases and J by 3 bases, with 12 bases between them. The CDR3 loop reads CATSRDLIPRYEQYF. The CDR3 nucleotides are TGTGCCACCAGCAGAGATCTTATCCCGCGCTACGAGCAGTACTTC.

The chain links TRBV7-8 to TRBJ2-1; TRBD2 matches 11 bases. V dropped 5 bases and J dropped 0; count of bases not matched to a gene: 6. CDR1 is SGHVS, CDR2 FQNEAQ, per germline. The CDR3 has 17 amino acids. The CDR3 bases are TGTGCCAGCAGCCGCCTTAGCGGGGGGGCCTCCTACAATGAGCAGTTCTTC. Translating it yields CASSRLSGGASYNEQFF.

The CDR3 loop is CATGLGNTEAFF. CDR3 bases: TGTGCCACCGGGTTAGGGAACACTGAAGCTTTCTTT. V and J are TRBV7-9 and TRBJ1-1; D not resolved. Germline V gene lookup returns CDR1 SEHNR and CDR2 FQNEAQ (reference sequence). The V end lost 10 bases, the J end lost 1 base, and 10 bases lay between the germline ends. There are 12 residues in the CDR3.

For the CDR3, the DNA is TGTGCCAGCTCACCGACTAGCGGGGGGACGGTGGCAGATACGCAGTATTTT. Protein: CASSPTSGGTVADTQYF. V is TRBV18 and J is TRBJ2-3; 13 bases are shared with TRBD2. Germline V gives CDR1 KGHSH, CDR2 LQKENI. The V and J ends lost 3 bases and 4 bases, in that order; junction bases with no gene match: 7. This CDR3 contains 17 residues.

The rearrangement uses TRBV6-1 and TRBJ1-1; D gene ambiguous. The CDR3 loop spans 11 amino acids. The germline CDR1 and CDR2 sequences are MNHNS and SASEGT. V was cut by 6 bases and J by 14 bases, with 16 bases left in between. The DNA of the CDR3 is TGTGCCAGCAGCGACACTGCATTAGAATTCTTT. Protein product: CASSDTALEFF.

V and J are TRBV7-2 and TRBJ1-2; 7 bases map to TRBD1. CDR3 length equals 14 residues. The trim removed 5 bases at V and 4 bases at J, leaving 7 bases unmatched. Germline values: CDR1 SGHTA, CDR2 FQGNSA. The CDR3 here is CASSPDRIIYGYTF. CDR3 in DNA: TGTGCCAGCAGCCCGGACAGGATTATCTATGGCTACACCTTC.

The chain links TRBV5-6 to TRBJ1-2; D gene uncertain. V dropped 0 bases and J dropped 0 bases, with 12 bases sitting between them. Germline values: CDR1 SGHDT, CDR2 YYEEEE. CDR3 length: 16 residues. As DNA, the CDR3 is TGTGCCAGCAGCTTGGCGTTACAACCAACTAACTATGGCTACACCTTC. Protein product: CASSLALQPTNYGYTF.

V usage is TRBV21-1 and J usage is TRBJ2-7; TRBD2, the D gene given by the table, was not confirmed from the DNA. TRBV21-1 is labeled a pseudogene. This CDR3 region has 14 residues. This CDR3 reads CASSKAGEGVEQYF. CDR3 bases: TGTGCCAGCAGCAAAGCAGGGGAGGGGGTCGAGCAGTACTTC.

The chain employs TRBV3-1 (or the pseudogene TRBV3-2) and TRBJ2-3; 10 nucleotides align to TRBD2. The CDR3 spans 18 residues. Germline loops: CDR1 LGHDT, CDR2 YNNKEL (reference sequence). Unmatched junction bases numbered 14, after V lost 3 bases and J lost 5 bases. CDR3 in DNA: TGTGCCAGCAGCCACCAAATGAGTCTAGCGGGGGAGGGAGATACGCAGTATTTT. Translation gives CASSHQMSLAGEGDTQYF.

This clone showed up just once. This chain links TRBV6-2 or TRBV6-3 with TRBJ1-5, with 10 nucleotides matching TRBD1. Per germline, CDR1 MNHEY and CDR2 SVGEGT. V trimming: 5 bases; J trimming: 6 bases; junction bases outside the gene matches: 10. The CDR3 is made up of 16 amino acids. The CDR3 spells CASSTTGTGVIQPQHF. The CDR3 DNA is TGTGCCAGCAGTACCACCGGGACAGGGGTTATTCAGCCCCAGCATTTT.

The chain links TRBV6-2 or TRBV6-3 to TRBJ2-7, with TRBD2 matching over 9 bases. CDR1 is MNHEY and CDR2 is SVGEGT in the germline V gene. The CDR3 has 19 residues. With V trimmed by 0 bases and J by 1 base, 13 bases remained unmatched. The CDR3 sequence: CASSYSNLEASGISYEQYF. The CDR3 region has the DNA TGTGCCAGCAGTTACTCGAATCTAGAGGCTAGCGGGATTTCCTACGAGCAGTACTTC.

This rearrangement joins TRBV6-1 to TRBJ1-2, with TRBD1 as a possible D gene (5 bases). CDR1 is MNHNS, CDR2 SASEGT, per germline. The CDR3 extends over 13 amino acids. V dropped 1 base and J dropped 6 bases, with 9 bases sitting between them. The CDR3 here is CASSEERGDGYTF. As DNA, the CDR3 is TGTGCCAGCAGTGAAGAAAGGGGCGATGGCTACACCTTC.

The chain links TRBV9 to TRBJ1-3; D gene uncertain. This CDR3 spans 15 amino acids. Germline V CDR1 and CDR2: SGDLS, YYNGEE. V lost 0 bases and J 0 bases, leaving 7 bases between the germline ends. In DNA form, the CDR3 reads TGTGCCAGCAGCGTAGACGGGGTCTCTGGAAACACCATATATTTT. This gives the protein CASSVDGVSGNTIYF.

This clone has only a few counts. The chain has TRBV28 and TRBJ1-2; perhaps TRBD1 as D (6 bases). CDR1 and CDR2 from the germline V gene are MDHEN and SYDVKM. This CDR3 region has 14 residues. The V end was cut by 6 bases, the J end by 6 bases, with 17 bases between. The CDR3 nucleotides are TGTGCCAGCAGCATACAGGGACCGCGGGATGGCTACACCTTC. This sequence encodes CASSIQGPRDGYTF.

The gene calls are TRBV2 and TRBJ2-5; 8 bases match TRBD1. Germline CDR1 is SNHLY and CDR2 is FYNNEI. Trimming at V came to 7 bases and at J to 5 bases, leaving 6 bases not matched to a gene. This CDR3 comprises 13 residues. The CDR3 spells CASKGQGDETQYF. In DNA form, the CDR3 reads TGTGCCAGCAAAGGACAGGGCGATGAGACCCAGTACTTC.

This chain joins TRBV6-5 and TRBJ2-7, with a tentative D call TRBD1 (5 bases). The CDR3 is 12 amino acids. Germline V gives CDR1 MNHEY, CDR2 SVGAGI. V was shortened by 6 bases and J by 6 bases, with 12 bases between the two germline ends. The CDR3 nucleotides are TGTGCCAGCAGCCCCCCCACAGGCGAGCAGTACTTC. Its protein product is CASSPPTGEQYF.

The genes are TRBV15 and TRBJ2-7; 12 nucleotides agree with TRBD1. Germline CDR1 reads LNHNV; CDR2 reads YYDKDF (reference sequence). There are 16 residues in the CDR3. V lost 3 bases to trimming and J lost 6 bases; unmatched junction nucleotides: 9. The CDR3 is CATSSNRDRGLGEQYF. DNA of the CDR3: TGTGCCACCAGCAGTAACCGGGACAGGGGGCTTGGCGAGCAGTACTTC.

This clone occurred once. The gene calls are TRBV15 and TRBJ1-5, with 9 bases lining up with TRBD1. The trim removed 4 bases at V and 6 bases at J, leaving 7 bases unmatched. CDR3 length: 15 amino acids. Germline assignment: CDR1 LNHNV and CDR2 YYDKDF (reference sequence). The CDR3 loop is CATSISGTGTQPQHF. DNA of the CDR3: TGTGCCACCAGCATTTCCGGGACAGGGACTCAGCCCCAGCATTTT. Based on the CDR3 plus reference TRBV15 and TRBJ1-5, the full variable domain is DAMVIQNPRYQVTQFGKPVTLSCSQTLNHNVMYWYQQKSSQAPKLLFHYYDKDFNNEADTPDNFQSRRPNTSFCFLDIRSPGLGDTAMYLCATSISGTGTQPQHFGDGTRLSIL.

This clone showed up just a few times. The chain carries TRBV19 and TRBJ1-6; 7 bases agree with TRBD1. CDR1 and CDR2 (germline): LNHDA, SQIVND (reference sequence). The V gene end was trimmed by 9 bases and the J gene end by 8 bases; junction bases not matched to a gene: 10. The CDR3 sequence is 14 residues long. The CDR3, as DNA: TGTGCCAGCCGTCAAGCAGGGGGAGATTCACCCCTCCACTTT. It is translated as CASRQAGGDSPLHF.

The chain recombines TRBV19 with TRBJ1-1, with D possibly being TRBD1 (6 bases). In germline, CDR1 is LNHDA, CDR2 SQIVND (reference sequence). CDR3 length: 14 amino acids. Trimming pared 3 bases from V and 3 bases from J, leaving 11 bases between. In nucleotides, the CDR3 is TGTGCCAGTAGTATGGCGGACAGCTACACTGAAGCTTTCTTT. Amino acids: CASSMADSYTEAFF.